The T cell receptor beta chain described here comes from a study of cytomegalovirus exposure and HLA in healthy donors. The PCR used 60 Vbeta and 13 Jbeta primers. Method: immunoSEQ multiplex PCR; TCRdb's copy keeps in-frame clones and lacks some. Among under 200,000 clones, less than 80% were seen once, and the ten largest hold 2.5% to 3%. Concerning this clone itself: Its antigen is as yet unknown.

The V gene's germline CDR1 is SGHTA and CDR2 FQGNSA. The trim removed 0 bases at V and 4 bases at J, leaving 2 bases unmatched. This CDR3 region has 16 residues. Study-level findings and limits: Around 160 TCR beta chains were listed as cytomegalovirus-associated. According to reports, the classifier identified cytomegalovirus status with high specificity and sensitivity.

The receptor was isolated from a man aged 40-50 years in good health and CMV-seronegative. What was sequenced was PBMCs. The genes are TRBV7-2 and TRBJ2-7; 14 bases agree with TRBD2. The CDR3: CASSLAGTSGRYEQYF. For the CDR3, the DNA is TGTGCCAGCAGCTTAGCCGGGACTAGCGGGAGATACGAGCAGTACTTC.